This entry concerns a single T cell receptor (beta chain). Germline loops: CDR1 GTSNPN, CDR2 SVGIG (reference sequence). This CDR3 has 16 amino acids. After removal of 5 bases from V and 5 bases from J, the junction contained 13 bases not matched to a gene. These data belong to a study of blood T cell repertoires in COVID-19. About the research overall: In each case, the material was cDNA or gDNA derived from T cells, B-cell-depleted T cells, or PBMCs.

Sequencing used immunoSEQ multiplex PCR; TCRdb keeps in-frame clones, though not all of them. The sample records around 80,000 clones, about 85% being singletons. Sequenced sample: peripheral blood. The TCR originated in a human donor in a cohort sampled during active COVID-19. This sequence joins TRBV30 and TRBJ2-1; 9 bases are shared with TRBD2. The CDR3 bases are TGTGCCTGGCGGCGGGGGGGGCTAGCGCGCAACAATGAGCAGTTCTTC. This gives the protein CAWRRGGLARNNEQFF. Supplemented by reference TRBV30 and TRBJ2-1, the full variable domain reads SQTIHQWPATLVQPVGSPLSLECTVEGTSNPNLYWYRQAAGRGLQLLFYSVGIGQISSEVPQNLSASRPQDRQFILSSKKLLLSDSGFYLCAWRRGGLARNNEQFFGPGTRLTVL.